Included here is one TCR beta chain sequence, with context. The data belong to a study of blood T cell repertoires in COVID-19. About the research overall: COVID-19 samples, acute and convalescent, were from the United States, Italy and Spain. From T cells, B-cell-depleted T cells, or PBMCs came the material, which was cDNA or gDNA.

Germline V gene sequence: CDR1 SGHDT, CDR2 YYEEEE. The CDR3 is made up of 14 amino acids. V was shortened by 0 bases and J by 7 bases, with 13 bases between the two germline ends. Original processing methods: Estimates of nucleated cell counts were drawn from the amplification of reference gene primers. Clones were sequenced by immunoSEQ multiplex PCR, and TCRdb holds only the in-frame ones, with some missing. The V and J calls and the clone size are those of that table, but D and trimming were determined from the DNA. The sample contains about 250,000 clones, roughly 84% of which appear only once. The chain has TRBV5-6 and TRBJ1-2, with D tentatively TRBD1 (5 bases). The receptor was derived from a woman aged 40 to 49 who had recovered from COVID-19. Source material: peripheral blood. CDR3 region: CASSLGTTWTGYTF. The CDR3 bases are TGTGCCAGCAGCTTGGGGACAACCTGGACTGGCTACACCTTC.